Listed below are T cell receptor beta chains from one sample, sequenced in a study of vaccination effects on CD4 cells after COVID-19. The table came from immunoSEQ multiplex PCR; TCRdb's copy has only in-frame clones and leaves some out. Seen here are 37,000 or so clones, around two thirds observed once, and the top ten hold more than 7.5%. No antigens are known for them. The sample here was CD4+ T cells from PBMCs cultured without peptide, taken after COVID-19 vaccination. The source is a human donor who received a COVID-19 vaccine. The CDR3 runs from the conserved cysteine through the conserved F or W. A D gene is named only where the DNA matches it firmly. Some rows have no size entry. The others give once, few or many, or a class for an expanded clone.

clone size	V gene	J gene	D gene	CDR3 protein	CDR3 DNA
few	TRBV5-1	TRBJ2-7	TRBD1	CASSLAPTGERREQYF	TGCGCCAGCAGCTTGGCTCCGACAGGGGAACGCCGCGAGCAGTACTTC
once	TRBV14	TRBJ2-7	TRBD2	CASSHRAGVAYEQYF	TGTGCCAGCAGCCATAGAGCGGGAGTAGCTTACGAGCAGTACTTC
few	TRBV4-1	TRBJ1-4	-	CASSQVGEKLFF	TGCGCCAGCAGCCAAGTGGGAGAAAAACTGTTTTTT
-	TRBV27	TRBJ1-2	TRBD1	CASSSGQGEGYTF	TGTGCCAGCTCTAGTGGACAGGGGGAAGGCTACACCTTC
few	TRBV3-1/TRBV3-2	TRBJ1-2	TRBD1	CASSQDRVRQGALTVGYTF	TGTGCCAGCAGCCAAGATCGTGTTCGACAGGGGGCTCTAACAGTAGGCTACACCTTC
-	TRBV2	TRBJ1-5	TRBD1	CASSEGQGFNQPQHF	TGTGCCAGCAGTGAAGGACAGGGGTTCAATCAGCCCCAGCATTTT
-	TRBV6-5	TRBJ2-7	-	CASSSLWEQYF	TGTGCCAGCAGTTCCCTTTGGGAGCAGTACTTC
-	TRBV7-9	TRBJ2-7	TRBD1	CASSLGGTGVTYEQYF	TGTGCCAGCAGCTTAGGCGGGACAGGTGTCACCTACGAGCAGTACTTC
-	TRBV20-1	TRBJ1-2	-	CSASTMGDGYTF	TGCAGTGCTAGTACTATGGGAGATGGCTACACCTTC
-	TRBV27	TRBJ1-6	-	CASRTFSTRSSYNSPLHF	TGTGCCAGCAGAACTTTTTCCACAAGGAGCTCCTATAATTCACCCCTCCACTTT
-	TRBV14	TRBJ2-5	TRBD2	CASSRREGTFGQETQYF	TGTGCCAGCAGCCGGAGGGAGGGGACCTTTGGTCAAGAGACCCAGTACTTC
few	TRBV25-1	TRBJ1-5	-	CASSLHNQPQHF	TGTGCCAGCAGTTTACACAATCAGCCCCAGCATTTT
-	TRBV18	TRBJ1-6	-	CASSRQQGKNSPLHF	TGTGCCAGCTCACGGCAACAGGGAAAGAATTCACCCCTCCACTTT
-	TRBV6-5	TRBJ2-3	-	CASSWAGGTDTQYF	TGTGCCAGCAGCTGGGCAGGGGGCACAGATACGCAGTATTTT
-	TRBV18	TRBJ1-1	-	CASSPPRGRGGTEAFF	TGTGCCAGCTCACCACCGCGGGGCCGGGGCGGCACTGAAGCTTTCTTT
-	TRBV6-2/TRBV6-3	TRBJ2-1	-	CASSYPRGVGRGGSYNEQFF	TGTGCCAGCAGTTACCCGAGGGGGGTTGGGAGGGGGGGCTCCTACAATGAGCAGTTCTTC
-	TRBV6-5	TRBJ1-1	-	CASKGGGKGNTEAFF	TGTGCCAGCAAGGGGGGGGGAAAGGGGAACACTGAAGCTTTCTTT
-	TRBV11-2	TRBJ2-5	TRBD2	CASSLVSGGQETQYF	TGTGCCAGCAGCTTAGTAAGCGGGGGCCAAGAGACCCAGTACTTC
-	TRBV28	TRBJ1-1	-	CASGQYTEAFF	TGTGCCAGCGGACAATACACTGAAGCTTTCTTT
few	TRBV5-5	TRBJ1-5	-	CASSLSGTSQPQHF	TGTGCCAGCAGCTTATCCGGGACAAGCCAGCCCCAGCATTTT
-	TRBV5-4	TRBJ1-4	-	CASSLGGVREKLFF	TGTGCCAGCAGCTTGGGGGGAGTACGAGAAAAACTGTTTTTT
-	TRBV10-2	TRBJ2-5	-	CASSEWQGSETQYF	TGCGCCAGCAGTGAGTGGCAGGGCAGCGAGACCCAGTACTTC
-	TRBV4-1	TRBJ1-3	-	CASSQDYPYSGNTIYF	TGCGCCAGCAGCCAAGATTACCCGTACTCTGGAAACACCATATATTTT
few	TRBV7-2	TRBJ2-5	-	CASSLFGGRKEETQYF	TGTGCCAGCAGCTTATTCGGGGGCCGTAAGGAAGAGACCCAGTACTTC
medium-sized	TRBV4-1	TRBJ2-7	TRBD2	CASSQPTSGLSYEQYF	TGCGCCAGCAGCCAACCCACTAGCGGGCTATCCTACGAGCAGTACTTC
-	TRBV6-5	TRBJ2-7	-	CASSNNYEQYF	TGTGCCAGCAGTAACAACTACGAGCAGTACTTC
few	TRBV24-1	TRBJ2-7	-	CATSEGDEQYF	TGTGCCACCAGTGAAGGAGATGAGCAGTACTTC
-	TRBV11-2	TRBJ2-7	-	CASSLWGGARTYEQYF	TGTGCCAGCAGCTTATGGGGCGGGGCGCGAACCTACGAGCAGTACTTC
-	TRBV9	TRBJ1-3	-	CASSARYKPGNTIYF	TGTGCCAGCAGCGCGCGTTACAAACCTGGAAACACCATATATTTT
once	TRBV10-1	TRBJ1-1	-	CASSDLWQGRAFF	TGCGCCAGCAGTGATCTTTGGCAGGGACGAGCTTTCTTT
-	TRBV28	TRBJ1-6	-	CASSVLWGISNSPLHF	TGTGCCAGCAGCGTCCTTTGGGGGATAAGTAATTCACCCCTCCACTTT
-	TRBV5-1	TRBJ2-7	-	CASSFSAYEQYF	TGCGCCAGCAGCTTTTCCGCCTACGAGCAGTACTTC
once	TRBV6-5	TRBJ1-6	-	CASSNNRDSPLHF	TGTGCCAGCAGTAACAATAGGGATTCACCCCTCCACTTT